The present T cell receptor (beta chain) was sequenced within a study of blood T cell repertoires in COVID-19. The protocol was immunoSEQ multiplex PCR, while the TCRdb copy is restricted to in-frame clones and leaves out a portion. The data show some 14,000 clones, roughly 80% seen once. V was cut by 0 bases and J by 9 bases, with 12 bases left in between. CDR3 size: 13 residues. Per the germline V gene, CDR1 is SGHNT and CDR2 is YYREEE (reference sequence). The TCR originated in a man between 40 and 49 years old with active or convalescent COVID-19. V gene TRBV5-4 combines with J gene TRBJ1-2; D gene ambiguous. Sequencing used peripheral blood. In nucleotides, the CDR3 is TGTGCCAGCAGCTTGGAATTCGAGGTTCGCTACACCTTC. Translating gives CASSLEFEVRYTF.